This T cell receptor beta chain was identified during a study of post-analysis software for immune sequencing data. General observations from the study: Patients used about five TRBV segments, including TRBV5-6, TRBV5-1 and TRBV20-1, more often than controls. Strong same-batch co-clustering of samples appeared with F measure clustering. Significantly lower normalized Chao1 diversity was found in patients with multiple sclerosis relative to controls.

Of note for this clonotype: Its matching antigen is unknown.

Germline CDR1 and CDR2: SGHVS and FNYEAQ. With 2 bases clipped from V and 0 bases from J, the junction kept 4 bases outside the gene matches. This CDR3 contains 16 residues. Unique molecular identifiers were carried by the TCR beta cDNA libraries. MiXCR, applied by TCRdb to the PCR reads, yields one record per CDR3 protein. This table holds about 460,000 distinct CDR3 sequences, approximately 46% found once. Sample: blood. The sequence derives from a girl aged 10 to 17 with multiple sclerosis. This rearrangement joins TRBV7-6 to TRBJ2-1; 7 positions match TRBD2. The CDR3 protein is CASSLKAGNSYNEQFF. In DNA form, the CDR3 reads TGTGCCAGCAGCTTAAAAGCGGGAAACTCCTACAATGAGCAGTTCTTC.